What follows are 27 T cell receptor beta chains derived from one specimen sequenced in a study of regulatory T cells in long-lasting Graves disease. Relying on iRepertoire HTBI primers and Arm-PCR of CDR3 regions, the team built TCR beta libraries. MiXCR, applied by TCRdb to the multiplex PCR reads, yields one record per CDR3 protein. The sample consists of roughly 320,000 distinct CDR3 sequences, over 15% of them appearing once. The time point: newly diagnosed GD, antithyroid drugs for less than 3 months. With RNA extracted from PBMCs as input, the TCR library was made. This sample was also put to use in a study of T cells in Graves' hyperthyroidism and ophthalmopathy.

The material sequenced was peripheral blood mononuclear cells (PBMCs), taken at new diagnosis, from a patient treated with antithyroid drugs. Source of these receptors: a man aged 35 to 55 with Graves disease.

This chain connects TRBV20-1 to TRBJ2-3; unclear D gene. The tail of the sequence fits TRBJ2-5 better, so the J call may be wrong. Looked up from germline, CDR1 is DFQATT and CDR2 is SNEGSKA (reference sequence). The CDR3 has 14 residues. The CDR3, as DNA: TGCAGTGCTAGGGGCCCCGCGACCCTGGAGACCCAGTACTTC. Translating it yields CSARGPATLETQYF.

This clonotype was seen only once. Since a much larger clone is just one base distant, this may be a read error. CDR3 sequence (DNA): TGCAGTGCTAGAGCGCTAGCGGGGGGGAAATACGAGCAGTACTTC. It encodes CSARALAGGKYEQYF. The rearrangement uses TRBV20-1 and TRBJ2-7; 12 bases agree with TRBD2. From germline, CDR1 is DFQATT and CDR2 SNEGSKA (reference sequence). The CDR3 length is 15 residues. Unmatched junction bases numbered 5, after V lost 1 base and J lost 4 bases.

This clonotype was detected many times. This chain connects TRBV6-1 to TRBJ1-5; D is uncertain. Trimming shortened V by 2 bases and J by 3 bases, and 5 bases separated the two germline ends. Germline CDR1 MNHNS, CDR2 SASEGT. The CDR3 is 13 amino acids. CDR3 nucleotides: TGTGCCAGCAGTGAAAATTACAATCAGCCCCAGCATTTT. Its translation is CASSENYNQPQHF.

The chain combines TRBV29-1 with TRBJ2-2, with D perhaps being TRBD1 or TRBD2 (5 bases each). This CDR3 is built from 14 residues. Germline CDR1 SQVTM, CDR2 ANQGSEA. Trimming removed 3 bases from V and 4 bases from J, with 12 bases in between. The DNA for the CDR3 is TGCAGCGTTGAGGGGGTTGACCGCACCGGGGAGCTGTTTTTT. This gives the protein CSVEGVDRTGELFF.

The chain carries TRBV12-3 or TRBV12-4 and TRBJ1-1, with TRBD1 identical over 8 bases. The CDR3 extends over 17 amino acids. V gave up 7 bases and J gave up 0 bases; unmatched junction bases: 13. The CDR3 protein is CASTQGARRYMNTEAFF. The CDR3 DNA reads as TGTGCCAGCACCCAGGGGGCCCGCCGATACATGAACACTGAAGCTTTCTTT.

A few counts support this clonotype. The chain uses TRBV28 and TRBJ1-5; D may be TRBD1 (5 bases). V was trimmed by 7 bases and J by 7 bases, leaving 14 bases between them. The CDR3 is 13 residues long. Germline V gives CDR1 MDHEN, CDR2 SYDVKM. CDR3 residues: CASTSGGRQPQHF. The CDR3 DNA is TGTGCCAGCACTTCTGGGGGTAGGCAGCCCCAGCATTTT.

This clonotype appeared many times. The chain carries TRBV28 and TRBJ2-7, with a tentative D call TRBD2 (7 bases). The length of the CDR3 is 14 residues. Germline V CDR1 and CDR2: MDHEN, SYDVKM. The ends were cut back, 3 bases at V and 10 bases at J, with 19 bases in the middle. The CDR3 DNA sequence: TGTGCCAGCAGTTTTGCGAATCGGGGGGCGCGACAGTACTTC. Translated: CASSFANRGARQYF.

This clonotype has ten or more counts. The genes are TRBV30 and TRBJ2-1; D uncertain. The CDR3 runs 11 residues. The germline V gene has CDR1 GTSNPN and CDR2 SVGIG (reference sequence). The V and J ends lost 4 bases and 12 bases respectively, with 13 bases between them. The CDR3 DNA follows: TGTGCCTGGACAAGAATGGTAGGGCAGTTCTTC. Its translation: CAWTRMVGQFF.

This clonotype came up many times. The V gene is TRBV5-1, the J gene TRBJ2-3, with D unclear. The CDR3 has 15 amino acids. CDR1 and CDR2 (germline): SGHRS, YFSETQ. V lost 9 bases, J lost 2 bases, and 19 bases lay in between. The CDR3: CATRVSATFTDTQYF. Written as DNA, the CDR3 is TGCGCCACCAGAGTGTCAGCCACCTTCACAGATACGCAGTATTTT.

This clonotype was found many times. V usage is TRBV7-2 and J usage is TRBJ2-3, with 9 bases aligning to TRBD2. CDR3 size: 16 residues. Germline loops: CDR1 SGHTA, CDR2 FQGNSA. J gave up 1 base and V 1 base, and 3 bases lay outside the gene matches. The CDR3 coding sequence is TGTGCCAGCAGCTTAGTGGGCGGGGGGGGCACAGATACGCAGTATTTT. Encoded protein: CASSLVGGGGTDTQYF.

The table lists this clonotype with many counts. The J gene is TRBJ1-1, the V gene TRBV6-5, with a possible D match to TRBD1 (5 bases). Trimming removed 0 bases from V and 2 bases from J, with 13 bases in between. The CDR3 is 16 amino acids. CDR1 and CDR2 from the germline V gene are MNHEY and SVGAGI. The CDR3 loop reads CASSYSWGSANTEAFF. CDR3 nucleotide sequence: TGTGCCAGCAGTTACTCTTGGGGCAGTGCTAACACTGAAGCTTTCTTT.

This clonotype was seen repeatedly, ten times or more. V and J are TRBV12-3 or TRBV12-4 and TRBJ2-3; D ambiguous. Trimming took 3 bases from V and 0 from J, leaving 7 bases between them. The CDR3 runs to 14 residues. The CDR3 DNA follows: TGTGCCAGCAGTTTCGGGCGGAGCACAGATACGCAGTATTTT. Translating it yields CASSFGRSTDTQYF.

V usage is TRBV19 and J usage is TRBJ1-2, with 10 positions matching TRBD1. The V gene end was trimmed by 9 bases and the J gene end by 3 bases; junction bases not matched to a gene: 7. The germline CDR1 and CDR2 sequences are LNHDA and SQIVND (reference sequence). This CDR3 spans 14 amino acids. The CDR3 sequence is CASQDGQGDYGYTF. The CDR3 DNA reads TGTGCCAGCCAGGACGGACAGGGGGACTATGGCTACACCTTC.

This clonotype was seen just once. V gene TRBV6-1 combines with J gene TRBJ2-7; D is possibly TRBD2 (6 bases). The V and J ends lost 8 bases and 0 bases respectively, with 14 bases between them. The germline V gene encodes CDR1 MNHNS and CDR2 SASEGT. This CDR3 has 14 amino acids. CDR3 in amino acids: CASPLGTPSYEQYF. The CDR3 DNA is TGTGCCAGCCCACTCGGGACTCCCTCCTACGAGCAGTACTTC.

This clonotype was counted ten times or more. The chain joins TRBV7-8 to TRBJ1-2; D gene unclear. Germline CDR1 SGHVS, CDR2 FQNEAQ. The CDR3 covers 14 residues. Trimming pared 1 base from V and 6 bases from J, leaving 12 bases between. In nucleotides, the CDR3 is TGTGCCAGCAGCTTAGTGCCGGGTTGGGATGGCTACACCTTC. Protein: CASSLVPGWDGYTF.

The chain links TRBV6-1 to TRBJ2-1; 9 positions agree with TRBD2. The CDR3 contains 15 residues. Germline V CDR1 and CDR2: MNHNS, SASEGT. V lost 7 bases and J lost 9; bases outside the gene matches: 13. This chain's CDR3 is CASTLRGGGASEQFF. The CDR3 region has the DNA TGTGCCAGCACCCTACGGGGCGGGGGGGCCAGTGAGCAGTTCTTC.

This clonotype has a count of ten or more. This CDR3 reads CASSPPKAGGYNEQFF. The CDR3 DNA reads TGTGCCAGCTCACCACCTAAAGCGGGGGGGTACAATGAGCAGTTCTTC. The rearrangement uses TRBV18 and TRBJ2-1; 10 nucleotides agree with TRBD2. Germline CDR1 KGHSH, CDR2 LQKENI. V lost 0 bases and J lost 4; bases outside the gene matches: 3. The CDR3 consists of 16 residues.

This clonotype appeared many times. This rearrangement joins TRBV4-1 to TRBJ1-2, with a weak D call TRBD1 (6 bases). CDR1 is MGHRA, CDR2 YSYEKL, per germline. The V and J ends lost 4 bases and 2 bases respectively, with 11 bases between them. CDR3 length: 14 residues. The CDR3 loop reads CASSLTGSNYGYTF. The CDR3, as DNA: TGCGCCAGCAGCCTTACAGGGTCAAACTATGGCTACACCTTC.

This sequence joins TRBV9 and TRBJ2-5; no definite D call. There are 16 residues in the CDR3. Per the germline V gene, CDR1 is SGDLS and CDR2 is YYNGEE. Trimming cost V 0 bases and J 4 bases, with 16 bases left between them. For the CDR3, the DNA is TGTGCCAGCAGCGTAGATGGGCGGCTTCCCCCAGAGACCCAGTACTTC. This codes for CASSVDGRLPPETQYF.

The sample holds many counts of this clonotype. CDR3 DNA sequence: TGTGCCAGCAGTTTGGTACGTTGGAACAATGAGCAGTTCTTC. It is translated as CASSLVRWNNEQFF. This chain connects TRBV28 to TRBJ2-1; D not resolved. This CDR3 has 14 residues. Trimming took 3 bases from V and 5 from J, leaving 11 bases between them. The germline V gene has CDR1 MDHEN and CDR2 SYDVKM.

This clonotype was counted ten times or more. The chain's CDR3 is CASSPGTGRGDTEAFF. CDR3 nucleotides: TGTGCCAGCAGCCCGGGGACAGGGAGGGGGGACACTGAAGCTTTCTTT. The rearrangement joins TRBV7-2 to TRBJ1-1; TRBD1 matches 9 bases. This CDR3 is built from 16 residues. Germline lookup yields CDR1 SGHTA and CDR2 FQGNSA. V lost 5 bases, J lost 3 bases, and 10 bases stayed unmatched. Using reference TRBV7-2 and TRBJ1-1 for the parts outside the CDR3, the full variable domain is GAGVSQSPSNKVTEKGKDVELRCDPISGHTALYWYRQSLGQGLEFLIYFQGNSAPDKSGLPSDRFSAERTGGSVSTLTIQRTQQEDSAVYLCASSPGTGRGDTEAFFGQGTRLTVV.

This clonotype was found a few times. The rearrangement links TRBV28 to TRBJ2-5; no reliable D call. CDR3 length equals 16 residues. V lost 3 bases and J lost 5, with 19 bases in between. CDR1 is MDHEN and CDR2 is SYDVKM in the germline V gene. The CDR3 region is CASSFLPFVIVETQYF. For the CDR3, the DNA is TGTGCCAGCAGTTTCCTTCCTTTTGTCATCGTGGAGACCCAGTACTTC.

This clonotype was counted many times. The chain has TRBV6-9 and TRBJ1-2, with D unresolved. Trimming left V 3 bases short and J 7 bases short, with 12 bases between. The germline gives CDR1 MNHGY, CDR2 SVAAGI. This CDR3 spans 13 amino acids. CDR3 residues: CASSYGPTAGYTF. CDR3 bases: TGTGCCAGCAGTTACGGCCCCACCGCTGGCTACACCTTC.

The sample holds many counts of this clonotype. The CDR3 loop reads CSAREFGKGLSEQYF. DNA of the CDR3: TGCAGTGCTAGAGAATTTGGGAAAGGACTTTCCGAGCAGTACTTC. V is TRBV20-1 and J is TRBJ2-7; weak D call: TRBD2 (5 bases). V was trimmed by 0 bases and J by 6 bases, leaving 18 bases between them. CDR1 and CDR2 (germline): DFQATT, SNEGSKA (reference sequence). The CDR3 loop spans 15 amino acids.

This clonotype was seen more than once but under ten times. This chain joins TRBV20-1 and TRBJ2-7; D is unresolved. V lost 0 bases and J 2 bases, leaving 14 bases between the germline ends. The CDR3 is 15 amino acids. Germline V CDR1 and CDR2: DFQATT, SNEGSKA (reference sequence). CDR3 sequence: CSARDLPYRPYEQYF. In nucleotides, the CDR3 is TGCAGTGCTAGAGATCTTCCCTACAGACCCTACGAGCAGTACTTC.

This chain joins TRBV7-9 and TRBJ2-7; 7 bases line up with TRBD2. The V gene end was trimmed by 1 base and the J gene end by 2 bases; junction bases not matched to a gene: 14. This CDR3 spans 18 amino acids. Germline assignment: CDR1 SEHNR and CDR2 FQNEAQ (reference sequence). The CDR3 spells CASSLGLGRGPGPYEQYF. DNA of the CDR3: TGTGCCAGCAGCTTAGGTCTGGGGAGGGGCCCTGGCCCCTACGAGCAGTACTTC.

This clonotype turned up a few times. CDR3: CASREAANYGYTF. The CDR3 DNA reads as TGTGCCAGCCGTGAGGCAGCTAACTATGGCTACACCTTC. The V call is TRBV7-2, the J call TRBJ1-2, with D unclear. The CDR3 length is 13 residues. V was trimmed by 8 bases and J by 0 bases, leaving 10 bases between them. Germline V gene data show CDR1 as SGHTA and CDR2 as FQGNSA.